Each of the 23 T cell receptor beta chains below was sequenced from the same sample in a study of T cell changes during pregnancy in multiple sclerosis. Repertoires were generated with immunoSEQ multiplex PCR, while TCRdb's copy carries only in-frame clones and drops some. The repertoire consists of 95,000 to 110,000 clones, with 80% to 95% occurring once and the leading ten covering more than 0.65%. The sequences come from peripheral blood, collected in the third trimester of pregnancy. The receptors derive from a female donor in good health, enrolled as a control in a pregnancy study.

The rearrangement joins TRBV4-3 to TRBJ2-7, with a possible D match to TRBD2 (5 bases). This CDR3 spans 15 amino acids. From germline, CDR1 is LGHNA and CDR2 YSLEER. V was cut by 4 bases and J by 3 bases, with 16 bases left in between. The CDR3 DNA follows: TGCGCCAGCAGCCTCCACCAGACTATAGGCTACGAGCAGTACTTC. Residues: CASSLHQTIGYEQYF.

This CDR3 is CASSSSYGAGYSGNTIYF. The CDR3 region has the DNA TGTGCCAGCAGCTCCTCATACGGTGCGGGCTACTCTGGAAACACCATATATTTT. This rearrangement joins TRBV5-5 to TRBJ1-3; D is uncertain. The CDR3 is made up of 18 amino acids. Trimming pared 3 bases from V and 0 bases from J, leaving 19 bases between. Germline CDR1 SGHKS, CDR2 YYEKEE (reference sequence).

This chain connects TRBV11-3 to TRBJ2-1, with 9 bases matching TRBD2. Germline values: CDR1 SGHNT, CDR2 YENEEA. The CDR3 sequence is 16 residues long. J was trimmed by 4 bases and V by 3 bases; bases with no gene match: 7. The chain's CDR3 is CASSFRAGGLYNEQFF. The CDR3 region has the DNA TGTGCCAGCAGCTTTAGAGCGGGGGGCTTGTACAATGAGCAGTTCTTC.

The chain couples TRBV4-3 to TRBJ2-3; maybe TRBD2 (6 bases). This CDR3 has 19 amino acids. In germline, CDR1 is LGHNA, CDR2 YSLEER. Trimming took 0 bases from V and 0 from J, leaving 19 bases between them. Written as DNA, the CDR3 is TGCGCCAGCAGCCAAGATTTCCTTCGTTTGGCGGGAAGCACAGATACGCAGTATTTT. Protein product: CASSQDFLRLAGSTDTQYF.

The chain recombines TRBV7-6 with TRBJ1-2; 7 bases map to TRBD1. Per the germline V gene, CDR1 is SGHVS and CDR2 is FNYEAQ. The length of the CDR3 is 14 residues. V lost 3 bases to trimming and J lost 3 bases; unmatched junction nucleotides: 4. In DNA, the CDR3 is TGTGCCAGCAGCTTGGAAGGGGGCGACTATGGCTACACCTTC. This gives the protein CASSLEGGDYGYTF.

This chain connects TRBV7-3 to TRBJ2-2, with D possibly TRBD1 on 5 matching bases. Trimming left V 5 bases short and J 7 bases short, with 14 bases between. The CDR3 has 14 residues. Germline V gives CDR1 SGHTA, CDR2 FQGTGA. The CDR3 bases are TGTGCCAGCAGCCCCTCCAGGGATCACGGGGAGCTGTTTTTT. Its protein is CASSPSRDHGELFF. Full variable domain (missing parts from reference TRBV7-3 and TRBJ2-2): GAGVSQTPSNKVTEKGKYVELRCDPISGHTALYWYRQSLGQGPEFLIYFQGTGAADDSGLPNDRFFAVRPEGSVSTLKIQRTERGDSAVYLCASSPSRDHGELFFGEGSRLTVL.

This clone has only a few counts. The chain is built from TRBV25-1 and TRBJ1-1, with 9 bases aligning to TRBD1. CDR1 is MGHDK, CDR2 SYGVNS, per germline. This CDR3 is 15 amino acids long. Trimming at V came to 6 bases and at J to 4 bases, leaving 9 bases not matched to a gene. CDR3 sequence: CASRPPQGAGTEAFF. The CDR3 DNA sequence: TGTGCCAGCAGGCCCCCACAGGGGGCGGGCACTGAAGCTTTCTTT.

V is TRBV12-5 and J is TRBJ2-3; D gene ambiguous. Germline CDR1 reads LGHNT; CDR2 reads FRNRAP. This CDR3 is built from 14 residues. Trimming pared 1 base from V and 2 bases from J, leaving 7 bases between. In nucleotides, the CDR3 is TGTGCTAGTGGTTTGGCTTACATCACAGATACGCAGTATTTT. It yields the protein CASGLAYITDTQYF.

The chain couples TRBV5-1 to TRBJ1-1; 12 bases map to TRBD1. In germline, CDR1 is SGHRS, CDR2 YFSETQ. The J segment lost 0 bases and the V segment lost 4 bases, leaving 7 bases of the junction unmatched. There are 17 residues in the CDR3. The chain's CDR3 is CASSPGTGGFMNTEAFF. The CDR3 DNA follows: TGCGCCAGCAGCCCGGGGACAGGGGGCTTTATGAACACTGAAGCTTTCTTT.

The J gene is TRBJ1-1, the V gene TRBV5-5; possible D gene TRBD1, 5 bases. From germline, CDR1 is SGHKS and CDR2 YYEKEE (reference sequence). The length of the CDR3 is 13 residues. Trimming took off 3 bases at V and 6 bases at J, with 12 bases between the two ends. The CDR3 bases are TGTGCCAGCAGCTGGGGGGGTTTGGCTGAAGCTTTCTTT. Protein product: CASSWGGLAEAFF.

This chain links TRBV19 with TRBJ1-1; D ambiguous. Germline CDR1 is LNHDA and CDR2 is SQIVND (reference sequence). V was trimmed by 1 base and J by 9 bases, leaving 9 bases between them. CDR3 length: 12 amino acids. The CDR3 region is CASSIVGRKAFF. CDR3 sequence (DNA): TGTGCCAGTAGTATAGTTGGCAGAAAAGCTTTCTTT. Full variable domain (outside the CDR3, taken from reference TRBV19 and TRBJ1-1): DGGITQSPKYLFRKEGQNVTLSCEQNLNHDAMYWYRQDPGQGLRLIYYSQIVNDFQKGDIAEGYSVSREKKESFPLTVTSAQKNPTAFYLCASSIVGRKAFFGQGTRLTVV.

This sequence joins TRBV5-1 and TRBJ1-5; weak D call: TRBD1 (6 bases). This CDR3 is built from 15 residues. Trimming stripped 0 bases from V and 3 bases from J, with 10 bases between. CDR1 is SGHRS, CDR2 YFSETQ, per germline. The CDR3 DNA is TGCGCCAGCAGCTTGGGAGGGGGAATCAATCAGCCCCAGCATTTT. Protein: CASSLGGGINQPQHF.

The chain is built from TRBV6-6 and TRBJ1-1, with D possibly being TRBD1 (6 bases). V lost 6 bases and J lost 10, with 21 bases in between. This CDR3 comprises 14 residues. The germline CDR1 and CDR2 sequences are MNHNY and SVGAGI (reference sequence). CDR3 sequence (DNA): TGTGCCAGCAGCCGGGGACAATATCCTATTCCAGCTTTCTTT. This sequence encodes CASSRGQYPIPAFF.

This chain links TRBV7-6 with TRBJ1-5; 10 bases are shared with TRBD1. CDR3 length: 19 amino acids. J lost 1 base, V lost 5 bases, and 14 bases had no gene match. CDR1 and CDR2 (germline): SGHVS, FNYEAQ. CDR3 residues: CASSPGQGGVGVSNQPQHF. CDR3 DNA: TGTGCCAGCAGCCCTGGACAGGGGGGGGTTGGGGTGAGCAATCAGCCCCAGCATTTT.

This clone was observed a single time. The gene calls are TRBV5-1 and TRBJ2-2; 8 bases map to TRBD1. Germline V gene sequence: CDR1 SGHRS, CDR2 YFSETQ. The CDR3 spans 14 residues. V shed 0 bases, J shed 6 bases, and the junction held 1 base outside the gene matches. The CDR3 sequence is CASSLGQGSGELFF. The CDR3 DNA sequence: TGCGCCAGCAGCTTGGGACAGGGGTCCGGGGAGCTGTTTTTT.

The rearrangement joins TRBV15 to TRBJ2-7; TRBD2 matches at 7 bases. Germline V gene lookup returns CDR1 LNHNV and CDR2 YYDKDF (reference sequence). Trimming cost V 3 bases and J 3 bases; bases outside gene matches: 5. The CDR3 consists of 14 residues. The chain's CDR3 is CATSSGLDFYEQYF. The CDR3 region has the DNA TGTGCCACCAGCAGCGGACTAGACTTCTACGAGCAGTACTTC.

The V and J genes are TRBV13 and TRBJ2-3, with 9 positions matching TRBD1. CDR1 PRHDT and CDR2 FYEKMQ come from the germline V gene (reference sequence). The CDR3 has 16 residues. With 4 bases clipped from V and 3 bases from J, the junction kept 8 bases outside the gene matches. Here the CDR3 DNA reads TGTGCCAGCAGCTCGTTGACCGGGACAGGGACAGATACGCAGTATTTT. Residues: CASSSLTGTGTDTQYF.

The V and J genes are TRBV10-3 and TRBJ1-4; 8 bases agree with TRBD1. The CDR3 is made up of 17 amino acids. Germline CDR1 and CDR2: ENHRY and SYGVKD. Trimming took 0 bases from V and 5 from J; bases not matched to a gene: 8. CDR3 protein: CAISESPRGPSNEKLFF. CDR3 DNA: TGTGCCATCAGTGAGTCCCCCAGGGGGCCTTCAAATGAAAAACTGTTTTTT.

This clone was counted once. This chain links TRBV4-3 with TRBJ2-2, with 9 bases identical to TRBD1. The CDR3 runs to 18 residues. Germline-derived CDR1 and CDR2 are LGHNA and YSLEER. Trimming cost V 1 base and J 0 bases; bases outside gene matches: 6. The CDR3 loop is CASSQGVHRGPNTGELFF. The CDR3 region has the DNA TGCGCCAGCAGCCAAGGGGTCCACAGGGGGCCGAACACCGGGGAGCTGTTTTTT.

The chain links TRBV27 to TRBJ2-7; 10 bases match TRBD1. V dropped 0 bases and J dropped 3; count of bases not matched to a gene: 8. The CDR3 is 17 residues long. Germline lookup yields CDR1 MNHEY and CDR2 SMNVEV (reference sequence). CDR3 sequence reads: CASSLSTGGRGFYEQYF. CDR3 in DNA: TGTGCCAGCAGTTTATCGACAGGGGGCAGGGGCTTCTACGAGCAGTACTTC.

The gene calls are TRBV4-2 and TRBJ2-7; 8 nucleotides agree with TRBD2. The CDR3 loop spans 15 amino acids. V shed 1 base, J shed 1 base, and the junction held 3 bases outside the gene matches. Germline CDR1 reads LGHNA; CDR2 reads YNFKEQ. CDR3 amino acids: CASSQGVAGSYEQYF. In DNA, the CDR3 is TGTGCCAGCAGCCAAGGGGTAGCGGGGTCCTACGAGCAGTACTTC.

This chain joins TRBV5-4 and TRBJ1-3; 8 bases agree with TRBD1. The germline V gene encodes CDR1 SGHNT and CDR2 YYREEE (reference sequence). The V segment lost 7 bases and the J segment 0 bases; nucleotides outside the gene matches: 3. This CDR3 region has 14 residues. DNA for the CDR3: TGTGCCAGCGGAGGGACAGGCTCTGGAAACACCATATATTTT. Encoded protein: CASGGTGSGNTIYF.

As for this clone: The same CDR3 is also encoded by other DNA sequences in this sample. J is TRBJ1-6 and V is TRBV27; D possibly corresponds to TRBD1 (5 bases). CDR1 and CDR2 (germline): MNHEY, SMNVEV (reference sequence). This CDR3 is built from 14 residues. Trimming shortened V by 3 bases and J by 7 bases, and 10 bases separated the two germline ends. The CDR3 spells CASSLGGGNSPLHF. In DNA, the CDR3 is TGTGCCAGCAGTTTGGGGGGAGGGAATTCACCCCTCCACTTT.